This entry features one T cell receptor beta chain sequence. The target antigen is unknown. Other DNA sequences in this specimen translate into the identical CDR3. The data were obtained in a study of cytomegalovirus exposure and HLA in healthy donors. Points from the study as a whole: Later analysis associated a missense DCLRE1C variant with TCR beta V- and J-gene trimming.

Trimming stripped 7 bases from V and 6 bases from J, with 17 bases between. The CDR3 extends over 14 amino acids. Germline V gives CDR1 MDHEN, CDR2 SYDVKM. With 60 Vbeta and 13 Jbeta primers, the PCR was carried out. Measured with immunoSEQ multiplex PCR; TCRdb has only the in-frame clones, and not every one. The sample consists of 100,000 to 150,000 clones, about 80% of them appearing once. The rearrangement uses TRBV28 and TRBJ2-3, with D possibly TRBD2 on 5 matching bases. The receptor comes from a man aged 25 to 40 in good health and CMV-seronegative. The sequenced sample was PBMCs. As DNA, the CDR3 is TGTGCCAGCATCAAGCGGCTCCTCACGGATACGCAGTATTTT. Its translation is CASIKRLLTDTQYF. Looking up the rest from reference TRBV28 and TRBJ2-3 gives the full variable domain: DVKVTQSSRYLVKRTGEKVFLECVQDMDHENMFWYRQDPGLGLRLIYFSYDVKMKEKGDIPEGYSVSREKKERFSLILESASTNQTSMYLCASIKRLLTDTQYFGPGTRLTVL.